Listed here are 26 T cell receptor beta chains from one sample, sequenced in a study of blood T cell repertoires in COVID-19. Clones were sequenced by immunoSEQ multiplex PCR, and TCRdb holds only the in-frame ones, with some missing. Here the sample spans a few hundred thousand clones, roughly 91% being singletons. The sequenced sample consisted of PBMCs or T cells enriched from blood (not recorded which). The receptor source for this set is a man in his late teens or twenties who had recovered from COVID-19.

The chain uses TRBV7-2 and TRBJ2-7; the match to TRBD1 covers 7 bases. Germline V gene data show CDR1 as SGHTA and CDR2 as FQGNSA. The CDR3 sequence is 16 residues long. Trimming at V came to 5 bases and at J to 2 bases, leaving 12 bases not matched to a gene. The CDR3 coding sequence is TGTGCCAGCAGCCCCCGCCTAGACAGGGTGGCCTACGAGCAGTACTTC. It is translated as CASSPRLDRVAYEQYF.

V is TRBV7-9 and J is TRBJ2-1; 8 bases agree with TRBD2. This CDR3 spans 17 amino acids. The junction had 17 bases not matched to a gene; V was cut back by 7 bases and J by 6 bases. Germline CDR1 SEHNR, CDR2 FQNEAQ (reference sequence). The CDR3 sequence: CASKRPGTRGGLNEQFF. The CDR3 region has the DNA TGTGCCAGCAAGAGGCCCGGGACTAGAGGCGGGCTCAATGAGCAGTTCTTC. The full variable domain, in which reference TRBV7-9 and TRBJ2-1 provide the parts outside the CDR3, is DTGVSQNPRHKITKRGQNVTFRCDPISEHNRLYWYRQTLGQGPEFLTYFQNEAQLEKSRLLSDRFSAERPKGSFSTLEIQRTEQGDSAMYLCASKRPGTRGGLNEQFFGPGTRLTVL.

The chain uses TRBV5-1 and TRBJ2-5; D call uncertain. The CDR3 is 14 amino acids. The V end lost 0 bases, the J end lost 5 bases, and 11 bases lay between the germline ends. Germline V lookup: CDR1 SGHRS, CDR2 YFSETQ. The CDR3 DNA reads as TGCGCCAGCAGCTTGGTCGTCGTCGGGGAGACCCAGTACTTC. It specifies CASSLVVVGETQYF.

This clone appeared a few times. Here the CDR3 reads CASRGGGANVLTF. CDR3 DNA: TGCGCCAGCAGGGGGGGTGGGGCCAACGTCCTGACTTTC. The rearrangement uses TRBV4-1 and TRBJ2-6; weak D call: TRBD2 (6 bases). The germline V gene has CDR1 MGHRA and CDR2 YSYEKL. V was pared by 6 bases and J by 3 bases, with 6 bases between. The CDR3 length is 13 residues.

V is TRBV6-5 and J is TRBJ1-5; D gene ambiguous. The CDR3 is made up of 15 amino acids. Trimming left V 7 bases short and J 3 bases short, with 16 bases between. Germline V gene lookup returns CDR1 MNHEY and CDR2 SVGAGI. The CDR3 bases are TGTGCCAGCATTTTATCCCCGGTAGCCAATCAGCCCCAGCATTTT. The encoded protein is CASILSPVANQPQHF.

The V call is TRBV15, the J call TRBJ1-4; D remains ambiguous. V dropped 2 bases and J dropped 4 bases, with 14 bases sitting between them. The CDR3 is 16 amino acids. Germline CDR1 is LNHNV and CDR2 is YYDKDF (reference sequence). Written as DNA, the CDR3 is TGTGCCACCAGCAGAAGGCAGGTGGAGGGTAATGAAAAACTGTTTTTT. This gives the protein CATSRRQVEGNEKLFF.

This clone was seen only once. This chain connects TRBV18 to TRBJ2-5; tentatively, D is TRBD2 (5 bases). The V and J ends lost 2 bases and 4 bases respectively, with 8 bases between them. CDR1 and CDR2 from the germline V gene are KGHSH and LQKENI. There are 13 residues in the CDR3. In DNA, the CDR3 is TGTGCCAGCTCACCAGGAGGCGGAGAGACCCAGTACTTC. Residues: CASSPGGGETQYF.

This clone was seen more than once but under ten times. The chain's CDR3 is CSADRGRDYGYTF. The CDR3 bases are TGCAGCGCGGACAGGGGGCGAGACTATGGCTACACCTTC. This rearrangement joins TRBV29-1 to TRBJ1-2, with 11 bases aligning to TRBD1. This CDR3 contains 13 residues. Germline-derived CDR1 and CDR2 are SQVTM and ANQGSEA. Losses at the gene ends were 7 bases for V and 3 bases for J; bases not matched to a gene: 4.

The chain carries TRBV12-3 or TRBV12-4 and TRBJ1-2, with a possible D match to TRBD1 (5 bases). Trimming pared 3 bases from V and 8 bases from J, leaving 10 bases between. The CDR3 spans 12 residues. In DNA form, the CDR3 reads TGTGCCAGCAGTTTCGGGGCGGGGGGCTACACCTTC. It codes for CASSFGAGGYTF.

The V and J genes are TRBV3-1 (or the pseudogene TRBV3-2) and TRBJ2-1; D possibly corresponds to TRBD2 (5 bases). This CDR3 is built from 13 residues. Per germline, CDR1 LGHDT and CDR2 YNNKEL (reference sequence). V was cut by 4 bases and J by 9 bases, with 13 bases left in between. DNA of the CDR3: TGTGCCAGCAGCCTCGTGAGAGAGGGTGAGCAGTTCTTC. It codes for CASSLVREGEQFF.

The CDR3 spells CSVRRQGVTDTQYF. CDR3 sequence (DNA): TGCAGCGTGAGGAGACAGGGGGTCACAGATACGCAGTATTTT. The chain carries TRBV29-1 and TRBJ2-3; TRBD1 agrees at 9 bases. The germline CDR1 and CDR2 sequences are SQVTM and ANQGSEA. V gave up 6 bases and J gave up 2 bases; unmatched junction bases: 6. CDR3 length: 14 residues.

The chain joins TRBV27 to TRBJ2-3, with D possibly matching TRBD2 (6 bases). This CDR3 contains 20 residues. Germline CDR1 reads MNHEY; CDR2 reads SMNVEV (reference sequence). V was pared by 0 bases and J by 0 bases, with 22 bases between. In nucleotides, the CDR3 is TGTGCCAGCAGTTTATCGACCACTACCCGGTGGGAGGCTAGCACAGATACGCAGTATTTT. Translated: CASSLSTTTRWEASTDTQYF.

This clone showed up just a few times. This sequence joins TRBV19 and TRBJ2-3; possibly TRBD2 for D (5 bases). CDR3 length: 16 residues. The germline CDR1 and CDR2 sequences are LNHDA and SQIVND (reference sequence). With 6 bases removed from V and 1 base from J, the gap between germline ends came to 17 bases. As DNA, the CDR3 is TGTGCCAGTAGGGTAGGCCACCTAGCTGGCACAGATACGCAGTATTTT. Protein product: CASRVGHLAGTDTQYF.

The rearrangement uses TRBV11-3 and TRBJ2-3, with 8 bases matching TRBD2. Germline V gene sequence: CDR1 SGHNT, CDR2 YENEEA. Trimming cost V 3 bases and J 4 bases; bases outside gene matches: 6. The CDR3 covers 15 residues. CDR3 bases: TGTGCCAGCAGCTTCAGCGGGAGTTCCGCAGATACGCAGTATTTT. It specifies CASSFSGSSADTQYF.

The chain employs TRBV11-2 and TRBJ2-7, with D possibly TRBD2 on 5 matching bases. V was pared by 8 bases and J by 3 bases, with 14 bases between. Germline V gene lookup returns CDR1 SGHAT and CDR2 FQNNGV. This CDR3 has 13 residues. The chain's CDR3 is CASSGETNYEQYF. As DNA, the CDR3 is TGTGCCAGCTCAGGAGAGACTAACTACGAGCAGTACTTC.

The chain carries TRBV5-1 and TRBJ2-7, with TRBD2 identical over 10 bases. The CDR3 has 15 residues. The germline gives CDR1 SGHRS, CDR2 YFSETQ. With 0 bases clipped from V and 7 bases from J, the junction kept 7 bases outside the gene matches. The CDR3 DNA reads TGCGCCAGCAGCTTGGTGGCTAGCGGGAGTGGGGAGCAGTACTTC. Translated, it gives CASSLVASGSGEQYF.

This chain uses TRBV5-4 with TRBJ1-1; D remains unclear. The CDR3 contains 15 residues. Trimming cost V 4 bases and J 0 bases, with 13 bases left between them. Germline V gene sequence: CDR1 SGHNT, CDR2 YYREEE (reference sequence). CDR3 protein: CASSPGVGLNTEAFF. The CDR3 DNA sequence: TGTGCCAGCAGCCCGGGAGTGGGGTTGAACACTGAAGCTTTCTTT.

This clone is a singleton in its sample. V gene TRBV6-5 combines with J gene TRBJ1-2, with D possibly being TRBD1 (5 bases). V was trimmed by 7 bases and J by 7 bases, leaving 19 bases between them. The CDR3 is 14 amino acids. Germline CDR1 is MNHEY and CDR2 is SVGAGI. The CDR3 spells CASIVRVASRGYTF. The CDR3 DNA reads as TGTGCCAGCATTGTCAGGGTAGCCTCTCGTGGCTACACCTTC.

The V call is TRBV28, the J call TRBJ2-7; tentative D call: TRBD1 (5 bases). In germline, CDR1 is MDHEN, CDR2 SYDVKM. Trimming took off 6 bases at V and 2 bases at J, with 17 bases between the two ends. The CDR3 has 15 residues. The CDR3 is CASRHRALGPYEQYF. The CDR3 DNA reads TGTGCCAGCAGGCACCGGGCCCTGGGGCCCTACGAGCAGTACTTC. Together with reference TRBV28 and TRBJ2-7, the CDR3 gives the full variable domain: DVKVTQSSRYLVKRTGEKVFLECVQDMDHENMFWYRQDPGLGLRLIYFSYDVKMKEKGDIPEGYSVSREKKERFSLILESASTNQTSMYLCASRHRALGPYEQYFGPGTRLTVT.

This chain joins TRBV25-1 and TRBJ2-3; D is possibly TRBD1 (5 bases). Trimming cost V 0 bases and J 4 bases, with 8 bases left between them. The CDR3 is 14 residues long. CDR1 is MGHDK, CDR2 SYGVNS, per germline. The DNA for the CDR3 is TGTGCCAGCAGTGAATATAGGGGTTCAGATACGCAGTATTTT. Translating gives CASSEYRGSDTQYF.

The chain carries TRBV7-3 and TRBJ2-2; D possibly corresponds to TRBD1 (6 bases). CDR1 is SGHTA, CDR2 FQGTGA, per germline. This CDR3 comprises 14 residues. Trimming cost V 5 bases and J 7 bases, with 14 bases left between them. The CDR3 DNA follows: TGTGCCAGCAGCACACAGGGAAGGGGCGGGGAGCTGTTTTTT. Encoded protein: CASSTQGRGGELFF.

This chain joins TRBV11-1 and TRBJ2-7, with D tentatively TRBD2 (6 bases). Trimming stripped 5 bases from V and 6 bases from J, with 14 bases between. This CDR3 has 13 amino acids. Germline CDR1 and CDR2: SGHAT and FQDESV (reference sequence). CDR3 nucleotide sequence: TGTGCCAGCAGCCGATTAGGAGGGTCCGAGCAGTACTTC. Translated, it gives CASSRLGGSEQYF.

This chain connects TRBV5-1 to TRBJ1-1; D unresolved. The CDR3 has 12 amino acids. Per germline, CDR1 SGHRS and CDR2 YFSETQ. Trimming cost V 1 base and J 8 bases, with 9 bases left between them. DNA of the CDR3: TGCGCCAGCAGCTTGTTGGGCGTGGAAGCTTTCTTT. Protein: CASSLLGVEAFF. Supplemented by reference TRBV5-1 and TRBJ1-1, the full variable domain reads KAGVTQTPRYLIKTRGQQVTLSCSPISGHRSVSWYQQTPGQGLQFLFEYFSETQRNKGNFPGRFSGRQFSNSRSEMNVSTLELGDSALYLCASSLLGVEAFFGQGTRLTVV.

This sequence joins TRBV4-1 and TRBJ2-1, with 13 bases that match TRBD2. CDR3 length: 18 amino acids. Germline V gene lookup returns CDR1 MGHRA and CDR2 YSYEKL. The V segment lost 6 bases and the J segment 9 bases; nucleotides outside the gene matches: 17. CDR3 sequence (DNA): TGCGCCAGCAGTCCATGGCGCCTAGGACTAGCGGGAGTCAGTGAGCAGTTCTTC. It codes for CASSPWRLGLAGVSEQFF.

CDR3 in amino acids: CASSETQAGWNSPLHF. The DNA of the CDR3 is TGTGCCAGCAGTGAAACCCAGGCAGGGTGGAATTCACCCCTCCACTTT. The chain links TRBV25-1 to TRBJ1-6, with a possible D match to TRBD1 (5 bases). From germline, CDR1 is MGHDK and CDR2 SYGVNS. This CDR3 spans 16 amino acids. V was shortened by 2 bases and J by 7 bases, with 15 bases between the two germline ends.

The chain combines TRBV25-1 with TRBJ1-6; 8 nucleotides line up with TRBD1. Looked up from germline, CDR1 is MGHDK and CDR2 is SYGVNS. V lost 3 bases, J lost 6 bases, and 10 bases stayed unmatched. The CDR3 spans 17 residues. CDR3 amino acids: CASSDQRTGFFNSPLHF. CDR3 DNA: TGTGCCAGCAGTGACCAACGGACAGGGTTTTTTAATTCACCCCTCCACTTT.